This passage covers 26 T cell receptor beta chains from one sample sequenced in a study of T cells expressing NK-cell markers. Each CDR3 protein gets one entry in TCRdb, which reprocessed the 5' RACE reads and gives no DNA. The listing contains approximately 170,000 distinct CDR3 sequences. The source material was blood T cells: a sorted CD56 or NKG2C T cell subset, CD4+ or CD8+ T cells, or bulk PBMC T cells (not recorded which). The receptors stem from a man between 18 and 69 years old in good health.

The chain is built from TRBV6-2 or TRBV6-3 and TRBJ2-7; as DNA is missing, the TRBD1 call by TCRdb cannot be tested. Germline loops: CDR1 MNHEY, CDR2 SVGEGT. This CDR3 region has 15 residues. CDR3 sequence reads: CASSYTGESTYEQYF.

The chain is built from TRBV7-6 and TRBJ1-6. The CDR3 totals 15 residues. Germline loops: CDR1 SGHVS, CDR2 FNYEAQ. This chain's CDR3 is CASSLVAAVNSPLHF.

This chain uses TRBV10-3 with TRBJ2-1; TCRdb outputs TRBD1, but without DNA this stays unchecked. Germline values: CDR1 ENHRY, CDR2 SYGVKD. The CDR3 consists of 14 residues. The CDR3 spells CAISHRDSYNEQFF.

This chain joins TRBV11-3 and TRBJ1-1. From germline, CDR1 is SGHNT and CDR2 YENEEA. The CDR3 covers 13 residues. CDR3 sequence reads: CASSLGRHTEAFF.

The rearrangement links TRBV7-8 to TRBJ2-2; TCRdb gives TRBD1 as the D gene, but with no DNA this cannot be confirmed. Germline V gene lookup returns CDR1 SGHVS and CDR2 FQNEAQ. The CDR3 length is 16 residues. The CDR3 here is CASSLVQGLDTGELFF.

V gene TRBV12-3 or TRBV12-4 combines with J gene TRBJ1-5. The CDR3 is 15 amino acids. The CDR3 loop reads CASSPDWDSNQPQHF.

V and J are TRBV2 and TRBJ1-6. The length of the CDR3 is 16 residues. The germline V gene encodes CDR1 SNHLY and CDR2 FYNNEI. CDR3 in amino acids: CASSERRSSYNSPLHF.

This rearrangement joins TRBV4-1 to TRBJ2-3. This CDR3 spans 15 amino acids. Germline V gives CDR1 MGHRA, CDR2 YSYEKL. The CDR3 loop is CASSQAVDRTDTQYF.

The chain employs TRBV19 and TRBJ2-7; TCRdb picks TRBD1, but there is no DNA to check that call. This CDR3 has 15 residues. Germline lookup yields CDR1 LNHDA and CDR2 SQIVND (reference sequence). CDR3 region: CASSWSTGFSYEQYF. Using reference TRBV19 and TRBJ2-7 for the parts outside the CDR3, the full variable domain is DGGITQSPKYLFRKEGQNVTLSCEQNLNHDAMYWYRQDPGQGLRLIYYSQIVNDFQKGDIAEGYSVSREKKESFPLTVTSAQKNPTAFYLCASSWSTGFSYEQYFGPGTRLTVT.

The genes are TRBV15 and TRBJ2-7; the D gene TCRdb calls, TRBD1, cannot be checked with no DNA. CDR1 is LNHNV, CDR2 YYDKDF, per germline (reference sequence). The CDR3 is made up of 16 amino acids. CDR3 amino acids: CATSRSGQGLAYEQYF.

J is TRBJ2-7 and V is TRBV27; the D call from TCRdb, TRBD2, cannot be confirmed without DNA. Germline CDR1 and CDR2: MNHEY and SMNVEV (reference sequence). The CDR3 runs to 18 residues. This chain's CDR3 is CASSLAGPSRLPSYEQYF.

The V and J genes are TRBV24-1 and TRBJ2-3; the D call from TCRdb, TRBD1, cannot be confirmed without DNA. Germline values: CDR1 KGHDR, CDR2 SFDVKD. The CDR3 loop spans 14 amino acids. The CDR3 loop is CATGDRESADTQYF.

The chain joins TRBV5-4 to TRBJ2-5; TCRdb gives TRBD2 as the D gene, but with no DNA this cannot be confirmed. CDR3 length: 16 residues. Germline V CDR1 and CDR2: SGHNT, YYREEE (reference sequence). The CDR3: CASSSGLAALKETQYF.

The chain links TRBV18 to TRBJ2-1; lacking DNA, the TRBD1 call made by TCRdb goes unchecked. The length of the CDR3 is 18 residues. Germline V lookup: CDR1 KGHSH, CDR2 LQKENI. The CDR3 spells CASSPSFVPPGQGTEQFF.

The chain recombines TRBV20-1 with TRBJ2-7; TCRdb reports TRBD2, a call that lacks DNA to check it against. The CDR3 contains 16 residues. Germline CDR1 and CDR2: DFQATT and SNEGSKA (reference sequence). The CDR3 is CSARPWGLAGVHEQYF.

The gene calls are TRBV10-3 and TRBJ2-3; the TRBD1 assignment by TCRdb is unverifiable without DNA. The CDR3 totals 13 residues. CDR1 is ENHRY and CDR2 is SYGVKD in the germline V gene. CDR3 sequence reads: CAISEGGTDTQYF.

V gene TRBV7-2 combines with J gene TRBJ2-7. The CDR3 consists of 14 residues. Germline lookup yields CDR1 SGHTA and CDR2 FQGNSA. This chain's CDR3 is CASKVSGGPYEQYF.

This rearrangement joins TRBV2 to TRBJ1-2. The CDR3 totals 14 residues. Germline V CDR1 and CDR2: SNHLY, FYNNEI. The CDR3 reads CASTEASMAYGYTF.

This rearrangement joins TRBV28 to TRBJ2-3. CDR3 size: 15 residues. Germline values: CDR1 MDHEN, CDR2 SYDVKM. The chain's CDR3 is CASSPATPSTDTQYF. The complete variable domain, with remaining parts taken from reference TRBV28 and TRBJ2-3, reads DVKVTQSSRYLVKRTGEKVFLECVQDMDHENMFWYRQDPGLGLRLIYFSYDVKMKEKGDIPEGYSVSREKKERFSLILESASTNQTSMYLCASSPATPSTDTQYFGPGTRLTVL.

The CDR3 loop reads CASSLASSSVGEQFF. The rearrangement links TRBV13 to TRBJ2-1; the D call of TRBD2 rests on TCRdb alone, since no DNA is present to check it. The germline gives CDR1 PRHDT, CDR2 FYEKMQ (reference sequence). This CDR3 contains 15 residues.

The CDR3 sequence is CASSQDAFTGATGELFF. The V gene is TRBV4-2, the J gene TRBJ2-2; absent DNA, TCRdb's TRBD1 call cannot be checked. The CDR3 length is 17 residues. Germline assignment: CDR1 LGHNA and CDR2 YNFKEQ.

The chain is built from TRBV7-9 and TRBJ1-1; TCRdb proposes TRBD1, but this gene call is untestable without DNA. The CDR3 spans 15 residues. CDR1 SEHNR and CDR2 FQNEAQ come from the germline V gene (reference sequence). This CDR3 reads CASSLVGDMNTEAFF.

The rearrangement links TRBV6-2 or TRBV6-3 to TRBJ2-7; TCRdb selects TRBD1, and the lack of DNA leaves this call unchecked. CDR3 length: 12 residues. Per germline, CDR1 MNHEY and CDR2 SVGEGT. CDR3 loop: CASSYVTDEQYF.

The genes are TRBV4-1 and TRBJ1-1; TCRdb reports TRBD1, a call that lacks DNA to check it against. The CDR3 has 16 residues. Germline CDR1 MGHRA, CDR2 YSYEKL. CDR3 residues: CASSQDPGGGNTEAFF.

The chain uses TRBV4-1 and TRBJ2-5; the D call from TCRdb, TRBD2, cannot be confirmed without DNA. Germline loops: CDR1 MGHRA, CDR2 YSYEKL. This CDR3 has 17 amino acids. The CDR3: CASSQVGGEAGQETQYF.

The V and J genes are TRBV27 and TRBJ2-3; TCRdb calls TRBD2, which cannot be checked without DNA. From germline, CDR1 is MNHEY and CDR2 SMNVEV (reference sequence). CDR3 size: 16 residues. The chain's CDR3 is CASTTGRGPSTDTQYF.